Following are 5 T cell receptor beta chains from one sample sequenced in a study of T cells in Graves' hyperthyroidism and ophthalmopathy. There were TCR beta CDR3 regions amplified from RNA transcripts. Using the HTBI primer set, a first-round RT-PCR was run on the TCR CDR3. TCRdb passed the multiplex PCR reads through MiXCR, listing each CDR3 protein once. Of about 350,000 distinct CDR3 sequences in the sample, 18% were seen once. Sequenced sample: blood. The receptors were sampled from a woman in her forties with Graves' ophthalmopathy.

This clonotype was recorded many times. The chain combines TRBV28 with TRBJ2-7; D is ambiguous. Trimming pared 2 bases from V and 0 bases from J, leaving 8 bases between. CDR1 and CDR2 from the germline V gene are MDHEN and SYDVKM. This CDR3 is 14 amino acids long. CDR3 sequence (DNA): TGTGCCAGCAGTTTAGCACCATACTCCTACGAGCAGTACTTC. As protein: CASSLAPYSYEQYF.

This clonotype has at least ten counts. V is TRBV6-2 or TRBV6-3 and J is TRBJ2-7; weak D call: TRBD1 (6 bases). Per the germline V gene, CDR1 is MNHEY and CDR2 is SVGEGT. The CDR3 loop spans 14 amino acids. Trimming stripped 8 bases from V and 0 bases from J, with 14 bases between. In DNA, the CDR3 is TGTGCCAGCCCTGCCTGGGGGCCCTCCTACGAGCAGTACTTC. Residues: CASPAWGPSYEQYF.

This clonotype was counted ten times or more. This chain connects TRBV7-9 to TRBJ1-2; 8 nucleotides match TRBD1. CDR3 length: 14 amino acids. With 8 bases clipped from V and 8 bases from J, the junction kept 13 bases outside the gene matches. From germline, CDR1 is SEHNR and CDR2 FQNEAQ (reference sequence). The CDR3 region has the DNA TGTGCCAGCCAAGGGACAGGCCTCCAAGGGGGCTACACCTTC. Residues: CASQGTGLQGGYTF.

The sample holds many counts of this clonotype. The chain combines TRBV20-1 with TRBJ1-5, with 7 bases that match TRBD1. This CDR3 spans 14 amino acids. V shed 3 bases, J shed 2 bases, and the junction held 4 bases outside the gene matches. The germline gives CDR1 DFQATT, CDR2 SNEGSKA (reference sequence). This chain's CDR3 is CSASDRAGNQPQHF. The CDR3 coding sequence is TGCAGTGCTAGCGACAGGGCAGGCAATCAGCCCCAGCATTTT.

This clonotype has just a few counts. J is TRBJ1-5 and V is TRBV30; 7 bases are a match to TRBD1. V lost 0 bases and J lost 9; bases outside the gene matches: 8. Germline V lookup: CDR1 GTSNPN, CDR2 SVGIG (reference sequence). The CDR3 totals 14 residues. CDR3 DNA sequence: TGTGCCTGGAGTGTACGAGGGGGCACAAGGCCCCAGCATTTT. This encodes CAWSVRGGTRPQHF.